These 25 T cell receptor beta chains were sequenced from one sample in a study of blood T cell repertoires in COVID-19. Assay: immunoSEQ multiplex PCR; the TCRdb copy retains only in-frame clones and omits some. Altogether about 200,000 clones are present, just over 85% being singletons, with the ten largest covering nearly 4.5%. Sample: peripheral blood. These TCRs come from a man aged 50 to 60 with acute or convalescent COVID-19.

Here the CDR3 reads CASSRGGASSYNEQFF. In DNA form, the CDR3 reads TGTGCCAGCAGCCGGGGCGGGGCGTCCTCCTACAATGAGCAGTTCTTC. V and J are TRBV7-2 and TRBJ2-1; TRBD2 might be the D (6 bases). The germline V gene encodes CDR1 SGHTA and CDR2 FQGNSA. The CDR3 is made up of 16 amino acids. V was cut by 5 bases and J by 0 bases, with 14 bases left in between. The variable domain in full, completed from reference TRBV7-2 and TRBJ2-1, reads GAGVSQSPSNKVTEKGKDVELRCDPISGHTALYWYRQSLGQGLEFLIYFQGNSAPDKSGLPSDRFSAERTGGSVSTLTIQRTQQEDSAVYLCASSRGGASSYNEQFFGPGTRLTVL.

The chain links TRBV7-9 to TRBJ1-2; no reliable D call. Germline V lookup: CDR1 SEHNR, CDR2 FQNEAQ (reference sequence). Trimming pared 4 bases from V and 8 bases from J, leaving 14 bases between. The CDR3 contains 13 residues. CDR3 in amino acids: CASSYYPERGYTF. The CDR3 bases are TGTGCCAGCAGCTATTACCCAGAGAGGGGCTACACCTTC.

This chain joins TRBV7-7 and TRBJ2-2, with D possibly matching TRBD1 (5 bases). Germline V gives CDR1 SSHAT, CDR2 FNYEAQ (reference sequence). Deletions cut 4 bases from V and 1 base from J, with 7 bases between. There are 14 residues in the CDR3. CDR3 protein: CASSYQGNTGELFF. As DNA, the CDR3 is TGTGCCAGCAGCTACCAGGGGAACACCGGGGAGCTGTTTTTT.

This sequence joins TRBV5-4 and TRBJ1-6; no firm D call. V was clipped by 4 bases and J by 7 bases, with 15 bases between them. Looked up from germline, CDR1 is SGHNT and CDR2 is YYREEE (reference sequence). The CDR3 covers 15 residues. This CDR3 reads CASSHRTPENSPLHF. CDR3 DNA: TGTGCCAGCAGCCACCGCACTCCCGAGAATTCACCCCTCCACTTT.

V and J are TRBV5-1 and TRBJ2-7, with 8 bases that match TRBD2. CDR3 size: 15 residues. The germline CDR1 and CDR2 sequences are SGHRS and YFSETQ. Unmatched junction bases numbered 3, after V lost 1 base and J lost 0 bases. The CDR3 DNA sequence: TGCGCCAGCAGCTTGTCGCGGGGGGACTCCTACGAGCAGTACTTC. Its translation is CASSLSRGDSYEQYF. Combining the CDR3 with reference TRBV5-1 and TRBJ2-7 gives the whole variable domain KAGVTQTPRYLIKTRGQQVTLSCSPISGHRSVSWYQQTPGQGLQFLFEYFSETQRNKGNFPGRFSGRQFSNSRSEMNVSTLELGDSALYLCASSLSRGDSYEQYFGPGTRLTVT.

CDR3 in amino acids: CASTSGQGAAYEQYF. Here the CDR3 DNA reads TGTGCCAGCACCTCGGGACAGGGGGCCGCCTACGAGCAGTACTTC. The V gene is TRBV6-5, the J gene TRBJ2-7, with 12 bases matching TRBD1. The trim removed 7 bases at V and 2 bases at J, leaving 6 bases unmatched. The CDR3 runs to 15 residues. CDR1 and CDR2 (germline): MNHEY, SVGAGI.

This clone was observed once. The chain couples TRBV29-1 to TRBJ1-2; no definite D call. The CDR3 has 12 amino acids. CDR1 is SQVTM and CDR2 is ANQGSEA in the germline V gene. The ends were cut back, 6 bases at V and 4 bases at J, with 12 bases in the middle. The CDR3, as DNA: TGCAGCGTCCTGACGGGAATCTATGGCTACACCTTC. Amino acid sequence: CSVLTGIYGYTF.

This chain joins TRBV11-2 and TRBJ2-1; TRBD1 is a possible D gene (6 bases). Trimming pared 2 bases from V and 5 bases from J, leaving 13 bases between. The CDR3 length is 15 residues. Germline assignment: CDR1 SGHAT and CDR2 FQNNGV. Here the CDR3 DNA reads TGTGCCAGCAGCTTATTCGGCCGGACAGACAATGAGCAGTTCTTC. Encoded protein: CASSLFGRTDNEQFF.

The rearrangement links TRBV27 to TRBJ1-5; no clear D gene. This CDR3 is 15 amino acids long. The germline V gene encodes CDR1 MNHEY and CDR2 SMNVEV (reference sequence). V shed 0 bases and J shed 11 bases, with 17 bases lying between them. This CDR3 reads CASSLSTDGLGAQHF. The DNA of the CDR3 is TGTGCCAGCAGTTTATCTACGGACGGATTGGGAGCCCAGCATTTT.

V is TRBV6-2 or TRBV6-3 and J is TRBJ1-2, with D unresolved. There are 13 residues in the CDR3. Germline values: CDR1 MNHEY, CDR2 SVGEGT. V dropped 7 bases and J dropped 0 bases, with 9 bases sitting between them. The CDR3 protein is CASTPSSNYGYTF. The CDR3 DNA follows: TGTGCCAGCACCCCTTCCTCTAACTATGGCTACACCTTC.

This chain connects TRBV2 to TRBJ1-2; the D gene is possibly TRBD1 (6 bases). Per the germline V gene, CDR1 is SNHLY and CDR2 is FYNNEI. This CDR3 is built from 13 residues. V was shortened by 4 bases and J by 6 bases, with 12 bases between the two germline ends. CDR3 sequence: CASSGSGANGYTF. For the CDR3, the DNA is TGTGCCAGCAGTGGATCAGGGGCTAATGGCTACACCTTC.

The count of this clone is one. V and J are TRBV6-5 and TRBJ2-3; the match to TRBD2 covers 8 bases. Germline assignment: CDR1 MNHEY and CDR2 SVGAGI. The CDR3 has 14 residues. J gave up 4 bases and V 8 bases, and 8 bases lay outside the gene matches. The CDR3 region has the DNA TGTGCCAGCTTTCTAGCGGGCTCGCCAGATACGCAGTATTTT. Residues: CASFLAGSPDTQYF.

This clone came up once. The chain carries TRBV3-1 (or the pseudogene TRBV3-2) and TRBJ1-4; the match to TRBD1 covers 7 bases. The germline V gene encodes CDR1 LGHDT and CDR2 YNNKEL (reference sequence). Trimming cost V 4 bases and J 6 bases; bases outside gene matches: 8. This CDR3 has 15 residues. The CDR3: CASSPIGQDHEKLFF. The CDR3 region has the DNA TGTGCCAGCAGCCCCATCGGACAGGACCATGAAAAACTGTTTTTT.

J is TRBJ2-5 and V is TRBV27; 8 positions match TRBD1. The V and J ends lost 11 bases and 4 bases, in that order; junction bases with no gene match: 15. Germline V gives CDR1 MNHEY, CDR2 SMNVEV (reference sequence). The CDR3 extends over 15 amino acids. CDR3 coding DNA: TGTGCCGCCGGCGTCGGGAGTACAGGGGGAGAGACCCAGTACTTC. Amino acid sequence: CAAGVGSTGGETQYF.

This clone was observed a single time. V is TRBV5-6 and J is TRBJ1-1; TRBD1 matches at 7 bases. Looked up from germline, CDR1 is SGHDT and CDR2 is YYEEEE. The J segment lost 1 base and the V segment lost 0 bases, leaving 6 bases of the junction unmatched. There are 16 residues in the CDR3. The CDR3 reads CASSLGGGRQNTEAFF. CDR3 nucleotides: TGTGCCAGCAGCTTGGGAGGGGGCAGACAGAACACTGAAGCTTTCTTT.

This sequence joins TRBV5-6 and TRBJ2-4; TRBD1 agrees at 8 bases. Germline loops: CDR1 SGHDT, CDR2 YYEEEE. The V and J ends lost 4 bases and 1 base, in that order; junction bases with no gene match: 10. The CDR3 loop spans 17 amino acids. For the CDR3, the DNA is TGTGCCAGCAGCCGTGCGGACAGGGTTGGTGCCAAAAACATTCAGTACTTC. Protein product: CASSRADRVGAKNIQYF. Together with reference TRBV5-6 and TRBJ2-4, the CDR3 gives the full variable domain: DAGVTQSPTHLIKTRGQQVTLRCSPKSGHDTVSWYQQALGQGPQFIFQYYEEEERQRGNFPDRFSGHQFPNYSSELNVNALLLGDSALYLCASSRADRVGAKNIQYFGAGTRLSVL.

This chain links TRBV10-3 with TRBJ1-1; no clear D. The V and J ends lost 10 bases and 7 bases respectively, with 19 bases between them. There are 13 residues in the CDR3. In germline, CDR1 is ENHRY, CDR2 SYGVKD. DNA of the CDR3: TGTGCCAGCCAATCTCTTGAGGGAGTTGAAGCTTTCTTT. Translated: CASQSLEGVEAFF.

The chain combines TRBV2 with TRBJ2-2; 10 nucleotides align to TRBD1. Per germline, CDR1 SNHLY and CDR2 FYNNEI. V was clipped by 8 bases and J by 8 bases; unmatched bases: 14. The CDR3 extends over 16 amino acids. DNA for the CDR3: TGTGCCAGCCAAGCCGCCCGACAGGGGGCAGGAGGGGAGCTGTTTTTT. Its protein is CASQAARQGAGGELFF.

This clone was detected once. V gene TRBV5-1 combines with J gene TRBJ1-1; tentative D call: TRBD1 (6 bases). The V end was cut by 2 bases, the J end by 11 bases, with 10 bases between. Germline V CDR1 and CDR2: SGHRS, YFSETQ. The CDR3 contains 11 residues. Here the CDR3 DNA reads TGCGCCAGCAGCTTACAGGGTGCGGCTTTCTTT. Translation: CASSLQGAAFF.

This chain joins TRBV15 and TRBJ2-7; D ambiguous. CDR1 is LNHNV, CDR2 YYDKDF, per germline (reference sequence). V dropped 0 bases and J dropped 6 bases, with 12 bases sitting between them. The CDR3 is made up of 14 amino acids. CDR3 nucleotide sequence: TGTGCCACCAGCAGAGATCGAGGTGGTGGCGAGCAGTACTTC. Translating it yields CATSRDRGGGEQYF.

The chain carries TRBV5-8 and TRBJ1-4; D is unresolved. The ends were cut back, 1 base at V and 1 base at J, with 8 bases in the middle. The CDR3 is 15 amino acids. Germline values: CDR1 SGHTS, CDR2 YDEGEE. The CDR3 DNA reads TGTGCCAGCAGCTTGAACCTAGTAACTAATGAAAAACTGTTTTTT. Residues: CASSLNLVTNEKLFF.

This CDR3 is CASSQDPNREGDTEAFF. CDR3 nucleotide sequence: TGCGCCAGCAGCCAAGACCCCAACCGGGAGGGGGACACTGAAGCTTTCTTT. This chain joins TRBV4-1 and TRBJ1-1; D might be TRBD1 (6 bases). Trimming took off 0 bases at V and 3 bases at J, with 17 bases between the two ends. The CDR3 runs 17 residues. CDR1 is MGHRA, CDR2 YSYEKL, per germline.

CDR3 DNA sequence: TGTGCCAGCTCACCCCAGGGTTTTGAGACCCAGTACTTC. Protein: CASSPQGFETQYF. The gene calls are TRBV18 and TRBJ2-5; possible D gene TRBD1, 5 bases. Trimming took 3 bases from V and 5 from J, leaving 10 bases between them. This CDR3 has 13 amino acids. CDR1 is KGHSH and CDR2 is LQKENI in the germline V gene.

V and J are TRBV3-1 (or the pseudogene TRBV3-2) and TRBJ1-5, with a possible D match to TRBD1 (5 bases). The V gene lost 0 bases and the J gene lost 6 bases, with 12 bases spanning the gap. The CDR3 length is 15 residues. CDR1 and CDR2 (germline): LGHDT, YNNKEL (reference sequence). CDR3 DNA: TGTGCCAGCAGCCAAGACCAGGGTTCTGGTCAGCCCCAGCATTTT. Translation gives CASSQDQGSGQPQHF.

This rearrangement joins TRBV11-3 to TRBJ2-7; the match to TRBD1 covers 9 bases. The junction had 5 bases not matched to a gene; V was cut back by 5 bases and J by 6 bases. In germline, CDR1 is SGHNT, CDR2 YENEEA. This CDR3 is 13 amino acids long. CDR3 DNA sequence: TGTGCCAGCAGCAGGGGACAGGGATTCGAGCAGTACTTC. It yields the protein CASSRGQGFEQYF.